This passage covers 20 T cell receptor beta chains from one sample sequenced in a study of T cell responses to AZD1222 COVID-19 vaccine. Assay: immunoSEQ multiplex PCR; the TCRdb copy retains only in-frame clones and omits some. The table shows some 63,000 clones, with around 80% occurring only once. The material sequenced was peripheral blood, taken on day 0 of AZD1222 vaccination. The source is an adult in good health.

The sample holds one count of this clone. The V and J genes are TRBV24-1 and TRBJ2-3; D may be TRBD1 (6 bases). Per germline, CDR1 KGHDR and CDR2 SFDVKD. Trimming cost V 4 bases and J 2 bases, with 15 bases left between them. This CDR3 has 16 residues. The DNA of the CDR3 is TGTGCCACCAGTGACTCCCGACAGGAGTACACAGATACGCAGTATTTT. It yields the protein CATSDSRQEYTDTQYF.

The chain recombines TRBV3-1 (or the pseudogene TRBV3-2) with TRBJ2-5; 11 positions match TRBD1. Germline loops: CDR1 LGHDT, CDR2 YNNKEL (reference sequence). The junction had 7 bases not matched to a gene; V was cut back by 1 base and J by 3 bases. The CDR3 is 17 residues long. The CDR3 protein is CASSQAAGTGGEETQYF. The DNA of the CDR3 is TGTGCCAGCAGCCAAGCGGCTGGGACAGGGGGGGAAGAGACCCAGTACTTC.

The chain employs TRBV2 and TRBJ1-5, with 10 nucleotides matching TRBD1. The CDR3 has 18 amino acids. V lost 4 bases, J lost 2 bases, and 11 bases stayed unmatched. CDR1 is SNHLY and CDR2 is FYNNEI in the germline V gene. The CDR3 nucleotides read TGTGCCAGCAGTGGGACAGGGGGGACAGGAATCGGCAATCAGCCCCAGCATTTT. Amino acids: CASSGTGGTGIGNQPQHF.

The gene calls are TRBV18 and TRBJ1-4; 10 bases are shared with TRBD1. The germline V gene encodes CDR1 KGHSH and CDR2 LQKENI. This CDR3 has 16 amino acids. The trim removed 0 bases at V and 8 bases at J, leaving 6 bases unmatched. The CDR3 protein is CASSPPFGTGEEKLFF. CDR3 sequence (DNA): TGTGCCAGCTCACCACCTTTTGGGACAGGGGAAGAAAAACTGTTTTTT.

V and J are TRBV28 and TRBJ1-2; possible D gene TRBD1, 5 bases. The CDR3 covers 18 residues. The germline V and J ends were trimmed by 5 bases and 3 bases, with 25 bases remaining between them. Germline V lookup: CDR1 MDHEN, CDR2 SYDVKM. The CDR3 loop is CASSDPLTSGRGDYGYTF. CDR3 DNA sequence: TGTGCCAGCAGTGACCCTTTGACAAGTGGGAGGGGAGACTATGGCTACACCTTC.

The count of this clone is one. The chain employs TRBV10-3 and TRBJ2-1; possibly TRBD2 for D (6 bases). This CDR3 is built from 15 residues. Germline CDR1 is ENHRY and CDR2 is SYGVKD. The V end lost 0 bases, the J end lost 5 bases, and 11 bases lay between the germline ends. The CDR3 region is CAISESGLTDNEQFF. For the CDR3, the DNA is TGTGCCATCAGTGAGTCGGGACTTACCGACAATGAGCAGTTCTTC.

The chain joins TRBV28 to TRBJ2-1; D is possibly TRBD1 (6 bases). This CDR3 spans 14 amino acids. The ends were cut back, 3 bases at V and 7 bases at J, with 13 bases in the middle. Germline V CDR1 and CDR2: MDHEN, SYDVKM. CDR3 sequence reads: CASSLVQGRNEQFF. For the CDR3, the DNA is TGTGCCAGCAGTTTGGTACAGGGTAGAAATGAGCAGTTCTTC.

This chain links TRBV3-1 (or the pseudogene TRBV3-2) with TRBJ2-5; 10 nucleotides agree with TRBD2. This CDR3 is 16 amino acids long. The V segment lost 3 bases and the J segment 4 bases; nucleotides outside the gene matches: 8. Germline CDR1 is LGHDT and CDR2 is YNNKEL (reference sequence). CDR3 region: CASSHPGRLAGETQYF. CDR3 in DNA: TGTGCCAGCAGCCACCCAGGGAGACTAGCGGGAGAGACCCAGTACTTC.

The chain carries TRBV29-1 and TRBJ2-7; D call uncertain. Trimming shortened V by 6 bases and J by 0 bases, and 9 bases separated the two germline ends. The CDR3 totals 12 residues. Germline V lookup: CDR1 SQVTM, CDR2 ANQGSEA. This chain's CDR3 is CSVAGTSYEQYF. CDR3 nucleotides: TGCAGCGTGGCAGGAACCTCCTACGAGCAGTACTTC.

J is TRBJ2-2 and V is TRBV7-3; 10 bases are shared with TRBD2. V lost 2 bases to trimming and J lost 4 bases; unmatched junction nucleotides: 4. CDR1 is SGHTA, CDR2 FQGTGA, per germline. CDR3 length: 16 amino acids. CDR3 in DNA: TGTGCCAGCAGCTTATCAGCGGGAGGGTCCACCGGGGAGCTGTTTTTT. Its protein is CASSLSAGGSTGELFF. Filled out from reference TRBV7-3 and TRBJ2-2, the complete variable domain reads GAGVSQTPSNKVTEKGKYVELRCDPISGHTALYWYRQSLGQGPEFLIYFQGTGAADDSGLPNDRFFAVRPEGSVSTLKIQRTERGDSAVYLCASSLSAGGSTGELFFGEGSRLTVL.

The chain uses TRBV6-2 or TRBV6-3 and TRBJ1-2; TRBD1 aligns across 10 bases. V was clipped by 1 base and J by 8 bases; unmatched bases: 7. Germline V gene lookup returns CDR1 MNHEY and CDR2 SVGEGT. The CDR3 loop spans 15 amino acids. The CDR3 protein is CASSYWGQGQSGYTF. DNA for the CDR3: TGTGCCAGCAGTTACTGGGGACAGGGGCAAAGCGGCTACACCTTC.

In its sample, this clone was seen once. The chain has TRBV6-6 and TRBJ2-3, with 9 bases identical to TRBD2. CDR3 length: 17 amino acids. Trimming took 5 bases from V and 2 from J; bases not matched to a gene: 11. The germline gives CDR1 MNHNY, CDR2 SVGAGI (reference sequence). The CDR3 loop reads CASSPIGGGRATDTQYF. The CDR3 nucleotides read TGTGCCAGCAGTCCCATCGGGGGCGGGAGGGCCACAGATACGCAGTATTTT.

The chain carries TRBV7-2 and TRBJ1-5; 9 bases align to TRBD1. CDR1 and CDR2 (germline): SGHTA, FQGNSA. This CDR3 is 15 amino acids long. Germline trimming cut 2 bases from V and 6 bases from J; bases unmatched to any gene: 5. The CDR3 reads CASSLSGTGSQPQHF. For the CDR3, the DNA is TGTGCCAGCAGCTTAAGTGGGACAGGGAGTCAGCCCCAGCATTTT.

The chain carries TRBV12-5 and TRBJ2-2, with 12 positions matching TRBD1. With 2 bases clipped from V and 2 bases from J, the junction kept 6 bases outside the gene matches. CDR3 length: 18 residues. The germline V gene encodes CDR1 LGHNT and CDR2 FRNRAP. Here the CDR3 DNA reads TGTGCTAGTGGTTTGCTTCTGGGGACAGGGGGCAACACCGGGGAGCTGTTTTTT. This gives the protein CASGLLLGTGGNTGELFF.

The V gene is TRBV6-2 or TRBV6-3, the J gene TRBJ1-2, with D uncertain. The V gene lost 2 bases and the J gene lost 13 bases, with 11 bases spanning the gap. The CDR3 extends over 11 amino acids. Germline assignment: CDR1 MNHEY and CDR2 SVGEGT. CDR3 amino acids: CASSYPGSGTF. The CDR3 nucleotides read TGTGCCAGCAGTTACCCTGGTTCCGGCACCTTC.

The V call is TRBV6-2 or TRBV6-3, the J call TRBJ2-7; TRBD2 matches 13 bases. In germline, CDR1 is MNHEY, CDR2 SVGEGT. The CDR3 is made up of 17 amino acids. The trim removed 0 bases at V and 4 bases at J, leaving 6 bases unmatched. DNA for the CDR3: TGTGCCAGCAGTTACTCCCGGACTAGCGGGAGTTTGTACGAGCAGTACGTC. It specifies CASSYSRTSGSLYEQYV.

J is TRBJ2-1 and V is TRBV6-2 or TRBV6-3, with D maybe TRBD2 (6 bases). The CDR3 extends over 15 amino acids. Germline CDR1 reads MNHEY; CDR2 reads SVGEGT. V was pared by 5 bases and J by 8 bases, with 19 bases between. CDR3 residues: CASSAGPRRRDEQFF. As DNA, the CDR3 is TGTGCCAGCAGTGCGGGACCAAGACGACGCGATGAGCAGTTCTTC.

This clone was counted a few times. This rearrangement joins TRBV9 to TRBJ2-1; D possibly uses TRBD1 or TRBD2 (6 bases each). This CDR3 is 17 amino acids long. The V gene lost 1 base and the J gene lost 5 bases, with 19 bases spanning the gap. The germline V gene has CDR1 SGDLS and CDR2 YYNGEE. This chain's CDR3 is CASSVRGDSYINNEQFF. DNA for the CDR3: TGTGCCAGCAGCGTAAGGGGGGACTCTTACATTAACAATGAGCAGTTCTTC.

The chain recombines TRBV29-1 with TRBJ1-2; possible D gene TRBD1, 5 bases. V was cut by 4 bases and J by 8 bases, with 17 bases left in between. Germline CDR1 reads SQVTM; CDR2 reads ANQGSEA. The CDR3 spans 13 residues. CDR3 bases: TGCAGCGTTGTGACGGGAGGCTGGGGCGGCTACACCTTC. Its translation is CSVVTGGWGGYTF. The full variable domain, with the rest looked up from reference TRBV29-1 and TRBJ1-2, is SAVISQKPSRDICQRGTSLTIQCQVDSQVTMMFWYRQQPGQSLTLIATANQGSEATYESGFVIDKFPISRPNLTFSTLTVSNMSPEDSSIYLCSVVTGGWGGYTFGSGTRLTVV.

This chain uses TRBV7-2 with TRBJ2-7, with TRBD2 matching over 9 bases. V lost 3 bases to trimming and J lost 5 bases; unmatched junction nucleotides: 5. The CDR3 loop spans 14 amino acids. Germline V lookup: CDR1 SGHTA, CDR2 FQGNSA. The DNA of the CDR3 is TGTGCCAGCAGCTTCGGGACTAGCTTCCACGAGCAGTACTTC. Amino acids: CASSFGTSFHEQYF.